Below are 20 T cell receptor beta chains sequenced from a single sample in a study of shared clonotypes between healthy human individuals (dated by TCRdb to about 2020). The library was obtained by the immunoSEQ multiplex PCR assay. As stored in TCRdb, this immuneACCESS dataset retains in-frame rearrangements with V and J assigned. A fraction of the clones does not appear; measured against another copy, unresolved V genes explain less than half of the discrepancy, and the remainder lacks a known reason. The sample includes some 1.1 million clones, with roughly 80% observed a single time. The top ten hold more than 0.85% of the sample. Sequenced input: memory CD4+ T cells from PBMCs. The cell subset or site label here, explained by the study, means: CD45RA-negative fraction. The receptors here all came from a man aged 18 to 29 in good health. Some clones in this sample may be carry-over from other donors' samples.

The CDR3 sequence is CATLSPYEQYF. DNA for the CDR3: TGTGCCACCTTAAGCCCCTACGAGCAGTACTTC. The chain employs TRBV28 and TRBJ2-7; no clear D. Germline V CDR1 and CDR2: MDHEN, SYDVKM. This CDR3 region has 11 residues. V dropped 10 bases and J dropped 2 bases, with 9 bases sitting between them.

J is TRBJ2-3 and V is TRBV5-1, with 13 bases lining up with TRBD2. J was trimmed by 2 bases and V by 4 bases; bases with no gene match: 4. CDR3 size: 16 residues. Germline CDR1 reads SGHRS; CDR2 reads YFSETQ. The CDR3 region has the DNA TGCGCCAGCAGCCCGGGACTAGCGGGGCACACAGATACGCAGTATTTT. Its protein product is CASSPGLAGHTDTQYF. The whole variable domain, remainder taken from reference TRBV5-1 and TRBJ2-3, is KAGVTQTPRYLIKTRGQQVTLSCSPISGHRSVSWYQQTPGQGLQFLFEYFSETQRNKGNFPGRFSGRQFSNSRSEMNVSTLELGDSALYLCASSPGLAGHTDTQYFGPGTRLTVL.

This clone was seen a few times. This sequence joins TRBV29-1 and TRBJ2-6; D uncertain. Germline-derived CDR1 and CDR2 are SQVTM and ANQGSEA. The CDR3 is 13 amino acids. Trimming removed 1 base at V and 0 bases at J, with 1 base between. CDR3 region: CSVEGSGANVLTF. The DNA for the CDR3 is TGCAGCGTTGAAGGCTCTGGGGCCAACGTCCTGACTTTC.

This clone was observed many times. The rearrangement links TRBV6-1 to TRBJ2-7; D unresolved. Trimming cost V 11 bases and J 2 bases, with 16 bases left between them. This CDR3 comprises 13 residues. The germline V gene encodes CDR1 MNHNS and CDR2 SASEGT. CDR3 region: CALTTENTYEQYF. In DNA form, the CDR3 reads TGTGCCTTAACGACGGAGAATACCTACGAGCAGTACTTC.

For this clone: Distinct nucleotide sequences in the sample also encode this CDR3. This chain joins TRBV11-2 and TRBJ2-5; TRBD1 matches 7 bases. The ends lost 2 bases at V and 4 bases at J; junction bases unmatched: 1. The CDR3 has 13 amino acids. Germline CDR1 reads SGHAT; CDR2 reads FQNNGV. The CDR3 region has the DNA TGTGCCAGCAGCTTACCAGGGGGAGAGACCCAGTACTTC. The encoded protein is CASSLPGGETQYF.

The chain uses TRBV7-2 and TRBJ2-7; tentatively, D is TRBD2 (5 bases). V was cut by 5 bases and J by 1 base, with 9 bases left in between. The germline CDR1 and CDR2 sequences are SGHTA and FQGNSA. The CDR3 contains 13 residues. CDR3 nucleotides: TGTGCCAGCAGCCCCCAGCGGTCCTACGAGCAGTACTTC. Amino acid sequence: CASSPQRSYEQYF.

CDR3 sequence: CASSPAPTVRAIQYF. CDR3 coding DNA: TGCGCCAGCAGCCCGGCCCCAACTGTGCGGGCTATTCAGTACTTC. The chain carries TRBV5-1 and TRBJ2-4; D is perhaps TRBD2 (5 bases). V was trimmed by 4 bases and J by 10 bases, leaving 21 bases between them. Germline V lookup: CDR1 SGHRS, CDR2 YFSETQ. This CDR3 is 15 amino acids long. The full variable domain, with the rest looked up from reference TRBV5-1 and TRBJ2-4, is KAGVTQTPRYLIKTRGQQVTLSCSPISGHRSVSWYQQTPGQGLQFLFEYFSETQRNKGNFPGRFSGRQFSNSRSEMNVSTLELGDSALYLCASSPAPTVRAIQYFGAGTRLSVL.

The chain couples TRBV27 to TRBJ2-3; 8 nucleotides agree with TRBD2. This CDR3 spans 16 amino acids. The germline V gene encodes CDR1 MNHEY and CDR2 SMNVEV (reference sequence). V shed 7 bases and J 4 bases; nucleotides not matched to a gene: 13. The CDR3 reads CASTPQGLVSADTQYF. In DNA form, the CDR3 reads TGTGCCAGCACCCCCCAGGGACTAGTTTCAGCAGATACGCAGTATTTT.

The rearrangement links TRBV5-6 to TRBJ2-7; 9 bases fit TRBD1. Germline CDR1 is SGHDT and CDR2 is YYEEEE. V lost 3 bases and J lost 3; bases outside the gene matches: 7. The CDR3 extends over 15 amino acids. Written as DNA, the CDR3 is TGTGCCAGCAGCTACGGACAGGGGATAGTCTACGAGCAGTACTTC. Translating gives CASSYGQGIVYEQYF.

V usage is TRBV5-4 and J usage is TRBJ2-5; TRBD2 aligns across 10 bases. With the DNA end fitting TRBJ2-7 better, the J assignment may be wrong. Germline lookup yields CDR1 SGHNT and CDR2 YYREEE (reference sequence). The CDR3 consists of 15 residues. DNA for the CDR3: TGTGCCAGCAGCTCGGGGACTAGCGCTACCTACGAGCAGTACTTC. Amino acids: CASSSGTSATYEQYF.

The chain is built from TRBV18 and TRBJ1-1; no definite D call. Germline lookup yields CDR1 KGHSH and CDR2 LQKENI. Trimming removed 2 bases at V and 9 bases at J, with 16 bases between. The CDR3 runs 14 residues. This CDR3 reads CASSPTPGGFQAFF. The CDR3 DNA is TGTGCCAGCTCACCAACACCCGGCGGCTTTCAAGCTTTCTTT.

The chain uses TRBV7-3 and TRBJ2-7; 12 bases align to TRBD2. CDR3 length equals 14 residues. In germline, CDR1 is SGHTA, CDR2 FQGTGA. V was clipped by 4 bases and J by 4 bases; unmatched bases: 2. CDR3 sequence reads: CASSYLAGGYEQYF. CDR3 bases: TGTGCCAGCAGCTACCTAGCGGGAGGGTACGAGCAGTACTTC.

The chain links TRBV6-1 to TRBJ1-1, with TRBD1 matching 8 bases. The V gene's germline CDR1 is MNHNS and CDR2 SASEGT. The CDR3 contains 13 residues. V lost 10 bases to trimming and J lost 3 bases; unmatched junction nucleotides: 7. CDR3 region: CATTGGRDTEAFF. The CDR3 nucleotides read TGTGCCACCACAGGGGGAAGGGACACTGAAGCTTTCTTT.

The chain joins TRBV11-2 to TRBJ2-7, with TRBD2 matching 9 bases. J lost 3 bases, V lost 3 bases, and 9 bases had no gene match. Germline CDR1 reads SGHAT; CDR2 reads FQNNGV. CDR3 length: 16 residues. Here the CDR3 reads CASSFFKNSGSYEQYF. The CDR3 DNA follows: TGTGCCAGCAGCTTTTTTAAAAATAGCGGGAGCTACGAGCAGTACTTC.

This chain uses TRBV6-6 with TRBJ1-4; the D gene is possibly TRBD1 (5 bases). CDR3 size: 14 residues. Germline V gives CDR1 MNHNY, CDR2 SVGAGI (reference sequence). V was clipped by 4 bases and J by 8 bases, with 14 bases between them. CDR3 DNA: TGTGCCAGCAGTTTCGAGGGGATGAAGGAAAAACTGTTTTTT. Amino acids: CASSFEGMKEKLFF.

This chain joins TRBV28 and TRBJ1-2; 9 positions agree with TRBD1. Germline CDR1 is MDHEN and CDR2 is SYDVKM. The V and J ends lost 3 bases and 8 bases, in that order; junction bases with no gene match: 16. The CDR3 is 17 residues long. The DNA of the CDR3 is TGTGCCAGCAGTTTCTTTTCGACCGGGAGGGACAGGGAGGGCTACACCTTC. This sequence encodes CASSFFSTGRDREGYTF.

J is TRBJ2-4 and V is TRBV2, with 7 nucleotides matching TRBD2. The CDR3 spans 15 residues. The germline V gene has CDR1 SNHLY and CDR2 FYNNEI. With 5 bases clipped from V and 0 bases from J, the junction kept 4 bases outside the gene matches. The CDR3 loop reads CASSSPSGAKNIQYF. The DNA for the CDR3 is TGTGCCAGCAGTAGCCCTAGCGGAGCCAAAAACATTCAGTACTTC.

This clone was found a few times. The chain employs TRBV5-6 and TRBJ2-3, with TRBD2 matching over 7 bases. The V and J ends lost 4 bases and 5 bases, in that order; junction bases with no gene match: 22. CDR3 length: 19 amino acids. The germline gives CDR1 SGHDT, CDR2 YYEEEE. This CDR3 reads CASSPQGMEGGLTGDTQYF. CDR3 DNA sequence: TGTGCCAGCAGCCCCCAGGGAATGGAGGGAGGGCTTACGGGAGATACGCAGTATTTT.

In regard to this clone: A much larger clone sits a single nucleotide away, making a read error possible. The chain recombines TRBV11-3 with TRBJ2-2; D possibly corresponds to TRBD1 (6 bases). CDR1 is SGHNT and CDR2 is YENEEA in the germline V gene. The CDR3 loop spans 19 amino acids. CDR3 bases: TGTGCCAGCAGCTCTTCAGGGAAGTGGGCTGAATGGGACACCGAGGAGCTGTTTTTT. It codes for CASSSSGKWAEWDTEELFF.

The rearrangement links TRBV27 to TRBJ1-6; D gene uncertain. Germline V lookup: CDR1 MNHEY, CDR2 SMNVEV (reference sequence). The CDR3 totals 14 residues. V dropped 2 bases and J dropped 8 bases, with 10 bases sitting between them. The CDR3 DNA follows: TGTGCCAGCAGTTTAAAGGAAATTTATTCACCCCTCCACTTT. Its protein is CASSLKEIYSPLHF.